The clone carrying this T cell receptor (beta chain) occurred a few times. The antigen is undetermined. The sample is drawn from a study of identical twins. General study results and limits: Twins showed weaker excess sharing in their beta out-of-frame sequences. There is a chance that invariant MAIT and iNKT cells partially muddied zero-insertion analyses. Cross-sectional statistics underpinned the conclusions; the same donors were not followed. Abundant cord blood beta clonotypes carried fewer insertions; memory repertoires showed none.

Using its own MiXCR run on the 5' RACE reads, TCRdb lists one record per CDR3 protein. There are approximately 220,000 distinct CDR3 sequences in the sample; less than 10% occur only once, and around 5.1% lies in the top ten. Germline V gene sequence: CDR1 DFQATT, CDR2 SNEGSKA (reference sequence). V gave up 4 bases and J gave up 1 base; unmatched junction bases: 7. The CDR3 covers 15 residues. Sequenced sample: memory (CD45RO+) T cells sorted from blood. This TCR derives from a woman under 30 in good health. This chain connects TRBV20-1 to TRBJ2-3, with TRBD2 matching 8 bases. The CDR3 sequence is CSAIRPSGRTDTQYF. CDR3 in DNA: TGCAGTGCTATTAGGCCTAGCGGGCGCACAGATACGCAGTATTTT.